These T cell receptor beta chains were read from a single sample in a study of blood T cell repertoires in COVID-19. Profiling relied on immunoSEQ multiplex PCR, and the TCRdb table lists in-frame clones only, not all of them. The profile shows about 47,000 clones, about 84% of them singletons. Source material: peripheral blood. Source of these receptors: a man aged 55 to 70 with acute or convalescent COVID-19. Both conserved end residues are part of each CDR3. A D gene is named only where the DNA matches it firmly. Only part of the rows carry a size: once, few, many, or a class if the clone is expanded.

clone size: .
CDR3 length: 16
D gene: TRBD2
J gene: TRBJ2-1
V gene: TRBV10-1
CDR3 DNA: TGCGCCAGCAGTGATGCTAGCGGGGGGACCTACAATGAGCAGTTCTTC
CDR3 protein: CASSDASGGTYNEQFF

clone size: .
CDR3 length: 15
D gene: TRBD2
J gene: TRBJ2-3
V gene: TRBV29-1
CDR3 DNA: TGCAGCGTCGCCTCCGGGACTAGCGGCACAGATACGCAGTATTTT
CDR3 protein: CSVASGTSGTDTQYF

clone size: few
CDR3 length: 15
D gene: .
J gene: TRBJ1-5
V gene: TRBV6-5
CDR3 DNA: TGTGCCAGCAGTTCTCAGGAATATAGCAATCAGCCCCAGCATTTT
CDR3 protein: CASSSQEYSNQPQHF

clone size: .
CDR3 length: 17
D gene: .
J gene: TRBJ2-3
V gene: TRBV19
CDR3 DNA: TGTGCCAGTAGTATAGGTCAGGGGACCTCTAGCACAGATACGCAGTATTTT
CDR3 protein: CASSIGQGTSSTDTQYF

clone size: .
CDR3 length: 15
D gene: .
J gene: TRBJ1-3
V gene: TRBV10-1
CDR3 DNA: TGCGCCAGTGCGGAGAACATCAACTCTGGAAACACCATATATTTT
CDR3 protein: CASAENINSGNTIYF

clone size: .
CDR3 length: 15
D gene: TRBD2
J gene: TRBJ2-1
V gene: TRBV7-2
CDR3 DNA: TGTGCCAGCAGCTCCGAGCGGGGGGCCGTCAATGAGCAGTTCTTC
CDR3 protein: CASSSERGAVNEQFF

clone size: .
CDR3 length: 14
D gene: TRBD1
J gene: TRBJ1-6
V gene: TRBV28
CDR3 DNA: TGTGCCAGCAGCGCCGGGACAGTTAATTCACCCCTCCACTTT
CDR3 protein: CASSAGTVNSPLHF

clone size: .
CDR3 length: 14
D gene: .
J gene: TRBJ1-5
V gene: TRBV27
CDR3 DNA: TGTGCCAGCAGTGCATTAGCGGGCGGTCAGCCCCAGCATTTT
CDR3 protein: CASSALAGGQPQHF

clone size: .
CDR3 length: 14
D gene: .
J gene: TRBJ1-5
V gene: TRBV6-5
CDR3 DNA: TGTGCCAGCAGTTGGGGGGCGGGGGATCAGCCCCAGCATTTT
CDR3 protein: CASSWGAGDQPQHF

clone size: .
CDR3 length: 14
D gene: TRBD1
J gene: TRBJ1-2
V gene: TRBV5-4
CDR3 DNA: TGTGCCAGCAGCCAGGGACAGACAAACTATGGCTACACCTTC
CDR3 protein: CASSQGQTNYGYTF

clone size: .
CDR3 length: 17
D gene: TRBD1
J gene: TRBJ2-6
V gene: TRBV5-1
CDR3 DNA: TGCGCCAGCAGCTTATGGACAGGCACCTCTGGGGCCAACGTCCTGACTTTC
CDR3 protein: CASSLWTGTSGANVLTF

clone size: .
CDR3 length: 13
D gene: TRBD1
J gene: TRBJ2-1
V gene: TRBV6-2/TRBV6-3
CDR3 DNA: TGTGCCAGCAGTTTCACAGGGGGCAATGAGCAGTTCTTC
CDR3 protein: CASSFTGGNEQFF

clone size: .
CDR3 length: 14
D gene: .
J gene: TRBJ2-1
V gene: TRBV3-1/TRBV3-2
CDR3 DNA: TGTGCCAGCAGCCAAGATGACAAATACAATGAGCAGTTCTTC
CDR3 protein: CASSQDDKYNEQFF

clone size: .
CDR3 length: 17
D gene: TRBD1
J gene: TRBJ1-5
V gene: TRBV19
CDR3 DNA: TGTGCCAGTAGGAGACAGGGGGCTGGTGGTAGCAATCAGCCCCAGCATTTT
CDR3 protein: CASRRQGAGGSNQPQHF

clone size: .
CDR3 length: 14
D gene: .
J gene: TRBJ2-1
V gene: TRBV28
CDR3 DNA: TGTGCCAGCAGTTTTCGGGGTCCCTACAATGAGCAGTTCTTC
CDR3 protein: CASSFRGPYNEQFF

clone size: .
CDR3 length: 16
D gene: TRBD1
J gene: TRBJ2-3
V gene: TRBV24-1
CDR3 DNA: TGTGCCACCAGTGGTCAGGGGGATTCGAGCACAGATACGCAGTATTTT
CDR3 protein: CATSGQGDSSTDTQYF

clone size: .
CDR3 length: 14
D gene: TRBD1
J gene: TRBJ2-5
V gene: TRBV5-1
CDR3 DNA: TGCGCCAGCAGCTTGGGCAGGGGGCGCGAGACCCAGTACTTC
CDR3 protein: CASSLGRGRETQYF

clone size: .
CDR3 length: 15
D gene: .
J gene: TRBJ1-3
V gene: TRBV6-1
CDR3 DNA: TGTGCCAGCAGTGAAGGAGGTGTATTTGGAAACACCATATATTTT
CDR3 protein: CASSEGGVFGNTIYF

clone size: .
CDR3 length: 15
D gene: .
J gene: TRBJ1-1
V gene: TRBV10-3
CDR3 DNA: TGTGCCATCAGGGATACGGGACAAATCAACACTGAAGCTTTCTTT
CDR3 protein: CAIRDTGQINTEAFF

clone size: few
CDR3 length: 12
D gene: .
J gene: TRBJ1-2
V gene: TRBV21-1
CDR3 DNA: TGTGCCAGCGACAGACAGCGGGCTGGCTACACCTTC
CDR3 protein: CASDRQRAGYTF

clone size: .
CDR3 length: 13
D gene: .
J gene: TRBJ1-5
V gene: TRBV6-1
CDR3 DNA: TGTGCCAGCAGTGAAGGTATTCGTCAGCCCCAGCATTTT
CDR3 protein: CASSEGIRQPQHF

clone size: once
CDR3 length: 15
D gene: .
J gene: TRBJ1-2
V gene: TRBV27
CDR3 DNA: TGTGCCAGCAGTTCCTCCGAGATAGGGAGCTATGGCTACACCTTC
CDR3 protein: CASSSSEIGSYGYTF

clone size: .
CDR3 length: 16
D gene: .
J gene: TRBJ1-2
V gene: TRBV18
CDR3 DNA: TGTGCCAGCTCACCAGAGTCGGTAGGGGCCTTCTATGGCTACACCTTC
CDR3 protein: CASSPESVGAFYGYTF

clone size: .
CDR3 length: 15
D gene: .
J gene: TRBJ2-6
V gene: TRBV6-5
CDR3 DNA: TGTGCCAGCAGTCCTCGGACAGCCGGGGCCAACGTCCTGACTTTC
CDR3 protein: CASSPRTAGANVLTF

clone size: few
CDR3 length: 16
D gene: TRBD1
J gene: TRBJ1-2
V gene: TRBV7-8
CDR3 DNA: TGTGCCAGCAGCCTCGGACAGGGGGGCCAGAAATATGGCTACACCTTC
CDR3 protein: CASSLGQGGQKYGYTF

clone size: once
CDR3 length: 13
D gene: .
J gene: TRBJ1-5
V gene: TRBV19
CDR3 DNA: TGTGCCAGTGCGGACTTTAGCAATCAGCCCCAGCATTTT
CDR3 protein: CASADFSNQPQHF

clone size: few
CDR3 length: 15
D gene: .
J gene: TRBJ1-1
V gene: TRBV5-6
CDR3 DNA: TGTGCCAGCAGCTTGGGGGGGCAAGGAGGCACTGAAGCTTTCTTT
CDR3 protein: CASSLGGQGGTEAFF

clone size: .
CDR3 length: 13
D gene: TRBD1
J gene: TRBJ2-5
V gene: TRBV30
CDR3 DNA: TGTGCCTGGAGTGAAGACAGGGGGGAGACCCAGTACTTC
CDR3 protein: CAWSEDRGETQYF

clone size: .
CDR3 length: 15
D gene: TRBD1
J gene: TRBJ1-2
V gene: TRBV6-5
CDR3 DNA: TGTGCCAGCAGGGGCCGGGTAGGACAGGGCTATGGCTACACCTTC
CDR3 protein: CASRGRVGQGYGYTF

clone size: .
CDR3 length: 14
D gene: TRBD1
J gene: TRBJ1-1
V gene: TRBV19
CDR3 DNA: TGTGCCAGTAGTAAGGACAGGGGGAACACTGAAGCTTTCTTT
CDR3 protein: CASSKDRGNTEAFF

clone size: .
CDR3 length: 18
D gene: TRBD1
J gene: TRBJ2-6
V gene: TRBV5-1
CDR3 DNA: TGCGCCAGCAGAGAACCGGGACAGGGTATGGATGGGGCCAACGTCCTGACTTTC
CDR3 protein: CASREPGQGMDGANVLTF